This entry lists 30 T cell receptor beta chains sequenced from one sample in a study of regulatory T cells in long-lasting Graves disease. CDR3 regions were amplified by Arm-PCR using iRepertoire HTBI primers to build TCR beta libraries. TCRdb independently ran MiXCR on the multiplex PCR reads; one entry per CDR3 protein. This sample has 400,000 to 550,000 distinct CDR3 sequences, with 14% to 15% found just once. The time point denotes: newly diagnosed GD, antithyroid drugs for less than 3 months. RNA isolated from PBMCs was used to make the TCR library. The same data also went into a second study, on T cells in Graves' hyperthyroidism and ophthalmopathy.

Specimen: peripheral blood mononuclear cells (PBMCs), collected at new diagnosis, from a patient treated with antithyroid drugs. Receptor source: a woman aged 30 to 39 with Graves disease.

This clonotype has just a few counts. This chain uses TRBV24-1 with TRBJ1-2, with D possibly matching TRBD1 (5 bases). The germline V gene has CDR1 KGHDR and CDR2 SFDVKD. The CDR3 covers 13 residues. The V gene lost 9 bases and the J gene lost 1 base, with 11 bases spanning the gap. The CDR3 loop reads CATRGNRNYGYTF. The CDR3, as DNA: TGTGCCACCCGGGGGAATCGTAACTATGGCTACACCTTC.

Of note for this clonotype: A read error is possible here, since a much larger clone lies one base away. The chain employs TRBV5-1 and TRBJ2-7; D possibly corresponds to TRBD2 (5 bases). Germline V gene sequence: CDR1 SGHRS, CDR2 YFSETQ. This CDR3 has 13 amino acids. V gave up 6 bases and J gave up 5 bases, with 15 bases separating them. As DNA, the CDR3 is TGCGCCAGCACTTTACGGGGTGGCGACGAGCAGTACTTC. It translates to CASTLRGGDEQYF.

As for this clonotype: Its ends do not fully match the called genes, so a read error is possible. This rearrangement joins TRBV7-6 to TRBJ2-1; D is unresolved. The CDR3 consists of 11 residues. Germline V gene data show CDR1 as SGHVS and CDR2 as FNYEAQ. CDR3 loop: CASGLKNEQFF. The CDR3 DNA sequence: TGTGCCAGCGGCTTAAAAAATGAGCAGTTCTTC.

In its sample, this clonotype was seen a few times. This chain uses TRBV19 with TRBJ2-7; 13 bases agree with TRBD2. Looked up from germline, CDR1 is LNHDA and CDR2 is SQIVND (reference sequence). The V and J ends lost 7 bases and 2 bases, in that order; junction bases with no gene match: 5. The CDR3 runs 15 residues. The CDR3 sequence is CASTPGLAGPYEQYF. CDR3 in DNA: TGTGCCAGTACCCCGGGACTAGCGGGACCCTACGAGCAGTACTTC.

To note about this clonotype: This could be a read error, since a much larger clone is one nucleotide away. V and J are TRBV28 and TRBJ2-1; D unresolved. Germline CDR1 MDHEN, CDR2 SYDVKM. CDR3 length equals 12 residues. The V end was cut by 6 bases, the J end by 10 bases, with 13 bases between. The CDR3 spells CASSSISYEQFF. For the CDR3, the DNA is TGTGCCAGCAGCTCGATCTCCTACGAGCAGTTCTTC.

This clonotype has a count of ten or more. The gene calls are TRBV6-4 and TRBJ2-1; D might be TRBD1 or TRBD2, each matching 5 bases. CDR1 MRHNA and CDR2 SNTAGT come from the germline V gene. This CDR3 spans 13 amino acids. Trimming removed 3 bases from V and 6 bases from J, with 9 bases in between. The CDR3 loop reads CASSEGDGNEQFF. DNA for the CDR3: TGTGCCAGCAGTGAGGGGGACGGCAATGAGCAGTTCTTC.

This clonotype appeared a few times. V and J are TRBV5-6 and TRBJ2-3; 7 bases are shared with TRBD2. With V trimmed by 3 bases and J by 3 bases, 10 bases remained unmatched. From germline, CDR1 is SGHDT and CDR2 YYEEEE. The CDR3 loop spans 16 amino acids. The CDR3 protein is CASSSTLAGITDTQYF. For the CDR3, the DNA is TGTGCCAGCAGCTCCACCTTAGCGGGTATAACAGATACGCAGTATTTT. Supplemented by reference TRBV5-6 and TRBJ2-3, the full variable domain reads DAGVTQSPTHLIKTRGQQVTLRCSPKSGHDTVSWYQQALGQGPQFIFQYYEEEERQRGNFPDRFSGHQFPNYSSELNVNALLLGDSALYLCASSSTLAGITDTQYFGPGTRLTVL.

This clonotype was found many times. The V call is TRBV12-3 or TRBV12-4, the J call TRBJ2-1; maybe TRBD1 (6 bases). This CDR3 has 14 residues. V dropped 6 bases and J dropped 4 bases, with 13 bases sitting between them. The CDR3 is CASSVGTLYNEQFF. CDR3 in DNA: TGTGCCAGCAGCGTAGGGACACTATACAATGAGCAGTTCTTC.

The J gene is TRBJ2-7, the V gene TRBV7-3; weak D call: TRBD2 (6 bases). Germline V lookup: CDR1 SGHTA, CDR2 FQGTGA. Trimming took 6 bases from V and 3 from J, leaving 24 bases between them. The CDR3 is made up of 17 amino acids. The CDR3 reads CASSSGLALKSFYEQYF. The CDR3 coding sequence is TGTGCCAGCAGTTCAGGGCTAGCGCTAAAGAGCTTCTACGAGCAGTACTTC.

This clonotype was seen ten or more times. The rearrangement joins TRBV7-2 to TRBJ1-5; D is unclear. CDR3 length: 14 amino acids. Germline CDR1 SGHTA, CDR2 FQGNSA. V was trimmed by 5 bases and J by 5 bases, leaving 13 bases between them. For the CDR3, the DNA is TGTGCCAGCAGCCCCCGGGTCCTATATCAGCCCCAGCATTTT. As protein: CASSPRVLYQPQHF.

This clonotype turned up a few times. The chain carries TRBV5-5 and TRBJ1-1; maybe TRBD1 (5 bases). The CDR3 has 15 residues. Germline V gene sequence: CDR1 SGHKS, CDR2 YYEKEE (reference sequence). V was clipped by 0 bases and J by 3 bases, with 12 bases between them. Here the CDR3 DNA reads TGTGCCAGCAGCTTGGTAGGCTGGGGGGACACTGAAGCTTTCTTT. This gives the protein CASSLVGWGDTEAFF.

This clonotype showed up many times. CDR3 in DNA: TGTGCCAGCAGCCAGGGGATTACCTACGAGCAGTACTTC. This encodes CASSQGITYEQYF. The chain has TRBV4-2 and TRBJ2-7; D is ambiguous. CDR1 and CDR2 (germline): LGHNA, YNFKEQ. Trimming shortened V by 3 bases and J by 2 bases, and 8 bases separated the two germline ends. The CDR3 spans 13 residues.

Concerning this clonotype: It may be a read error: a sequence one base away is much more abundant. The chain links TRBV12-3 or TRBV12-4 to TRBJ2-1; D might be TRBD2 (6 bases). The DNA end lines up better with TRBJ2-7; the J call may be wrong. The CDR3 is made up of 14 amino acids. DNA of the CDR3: TGTGCCAGCATCCTCGGGGGACGATACAATGAGCAGTACTTC. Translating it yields CASILGGRYNEQYF.

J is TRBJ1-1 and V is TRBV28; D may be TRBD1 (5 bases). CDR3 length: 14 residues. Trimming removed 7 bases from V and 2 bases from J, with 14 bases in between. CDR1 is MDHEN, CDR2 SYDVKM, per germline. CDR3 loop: CASMTDLLNTEAFF. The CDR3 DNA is TGTGCCAGCATGACAGACCTCCTTAACACTGAAGCTTTCTTT.

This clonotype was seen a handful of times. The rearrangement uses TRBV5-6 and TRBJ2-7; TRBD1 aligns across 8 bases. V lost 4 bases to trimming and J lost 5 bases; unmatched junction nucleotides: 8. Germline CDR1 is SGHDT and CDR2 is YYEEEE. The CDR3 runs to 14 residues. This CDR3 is CASSRGQGINEQYF. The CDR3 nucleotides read TGTGCCAGCAGCCGCGGACAGGGTATCAACGAGCAGTACTTC.

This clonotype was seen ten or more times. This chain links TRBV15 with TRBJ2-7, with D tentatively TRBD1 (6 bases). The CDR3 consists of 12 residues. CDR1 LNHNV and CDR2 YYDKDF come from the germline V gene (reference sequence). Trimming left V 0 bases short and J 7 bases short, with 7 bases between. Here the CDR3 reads CATSRDRGEQYF. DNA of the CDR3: TGTGCCACCAGCAGAGATAGGGGGGAGCAGTACTTC.

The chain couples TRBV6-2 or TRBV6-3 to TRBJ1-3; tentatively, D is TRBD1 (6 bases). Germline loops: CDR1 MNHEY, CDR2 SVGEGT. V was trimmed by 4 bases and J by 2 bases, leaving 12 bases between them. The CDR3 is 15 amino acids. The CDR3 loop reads CASSSGGYAGNTIYF. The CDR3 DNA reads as TGTGCCAGCAGTTCCGGGGGCTATGCTGGAAACACCATATATTTT.

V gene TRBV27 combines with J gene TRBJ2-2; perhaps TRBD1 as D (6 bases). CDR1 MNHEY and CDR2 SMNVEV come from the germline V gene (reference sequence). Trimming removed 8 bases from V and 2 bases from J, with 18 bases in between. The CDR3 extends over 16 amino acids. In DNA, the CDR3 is TGTGCCAGCGCTCCGGTCGGGACAACAAACACCGGGGAGCTGTTTTTT. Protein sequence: CASAPVGTTNTGELFF.

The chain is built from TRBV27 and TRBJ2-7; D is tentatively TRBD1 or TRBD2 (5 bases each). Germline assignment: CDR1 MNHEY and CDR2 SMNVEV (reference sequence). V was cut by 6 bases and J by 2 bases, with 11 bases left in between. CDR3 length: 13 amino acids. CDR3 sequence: CASRTGTPYEQYF. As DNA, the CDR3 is TGTGCCAGCAGGACCGGGACCCCCTACGAGCAGTACTTC.

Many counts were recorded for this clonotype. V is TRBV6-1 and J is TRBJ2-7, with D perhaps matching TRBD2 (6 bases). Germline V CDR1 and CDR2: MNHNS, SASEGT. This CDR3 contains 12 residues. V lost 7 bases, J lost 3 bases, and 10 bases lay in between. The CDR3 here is CASTPEGYEQYF. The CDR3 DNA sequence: TGTGCCAGCACCCCGGAGGGCTACGAGCAGTACTTC.

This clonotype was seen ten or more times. Here the CDR3 reads CASSVLMATNTGELFF. For the CDR3, the DNA is TGCGCCAGCAGTGTGTTGATGGCGACGAACACCGGGGAGCTGTTTTTT. The rearrangement joins TRBV10-2 to TRBJ2-2; the D is unclear. The CDR3 loop spans 16 amino acids. Trimming left V 4 bases short and J 0 bases short, with 12 bases between. Germline V gene data show CDR1 as WSHSY and CDR2 as SAAADI.

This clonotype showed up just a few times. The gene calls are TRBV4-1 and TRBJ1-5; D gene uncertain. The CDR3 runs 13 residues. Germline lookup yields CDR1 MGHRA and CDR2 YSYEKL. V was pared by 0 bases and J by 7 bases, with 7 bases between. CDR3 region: CASSQDAGQPQHF. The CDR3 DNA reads TGCGCCAGCAGCCAAGATGCAGGACAGCCCCAGCATTTT.

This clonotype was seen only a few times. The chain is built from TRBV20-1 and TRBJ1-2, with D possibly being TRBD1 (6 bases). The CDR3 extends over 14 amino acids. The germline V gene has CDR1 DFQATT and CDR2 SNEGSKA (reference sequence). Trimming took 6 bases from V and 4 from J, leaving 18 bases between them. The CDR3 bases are TGCAGTGCCCCTGGAAGGGGGAACAGCTATGGCTACACCTTC. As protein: CSAPGRGNSYGYTF.

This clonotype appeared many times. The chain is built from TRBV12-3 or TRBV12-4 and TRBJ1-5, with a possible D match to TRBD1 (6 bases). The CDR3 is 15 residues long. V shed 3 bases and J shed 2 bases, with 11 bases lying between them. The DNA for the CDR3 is TGTGCCAGCAGTTTCACGGGGGGCGGCAATCAGCCCCAGCATTTT. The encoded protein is CASSFTGGGNQPQHF.

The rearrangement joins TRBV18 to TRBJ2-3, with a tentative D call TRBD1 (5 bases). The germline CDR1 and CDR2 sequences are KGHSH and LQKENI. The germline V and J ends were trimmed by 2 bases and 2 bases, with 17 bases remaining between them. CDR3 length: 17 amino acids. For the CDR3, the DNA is TGTGCCAGCTCACCAAAGGGTGGACAAGGGGCCACAGATACGCAGTATTTT. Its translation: CASSPKGGQGATDTQYF.

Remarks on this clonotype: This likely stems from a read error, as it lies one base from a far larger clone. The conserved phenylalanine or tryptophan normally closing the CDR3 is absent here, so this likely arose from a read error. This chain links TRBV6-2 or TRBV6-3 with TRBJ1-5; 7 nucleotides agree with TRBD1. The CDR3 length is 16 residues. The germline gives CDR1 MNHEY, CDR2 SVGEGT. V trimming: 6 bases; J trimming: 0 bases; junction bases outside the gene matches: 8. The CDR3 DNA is TGTGCCAGCAGCCGTGGAGGACAGGATAGCAATCAGCCCCAGCATTCT. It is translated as CASSRGGQDSNQPQHS.

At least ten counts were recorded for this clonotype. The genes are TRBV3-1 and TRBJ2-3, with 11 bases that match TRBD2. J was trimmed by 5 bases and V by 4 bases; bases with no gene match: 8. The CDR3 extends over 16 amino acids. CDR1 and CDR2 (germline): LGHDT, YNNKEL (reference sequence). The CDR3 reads CASSLSGTSGKDTQYF. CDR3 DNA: TGTGCCAGCAGCCTCTCCGGGACTAGCGGAAAAGATACGCAGTATTTT.

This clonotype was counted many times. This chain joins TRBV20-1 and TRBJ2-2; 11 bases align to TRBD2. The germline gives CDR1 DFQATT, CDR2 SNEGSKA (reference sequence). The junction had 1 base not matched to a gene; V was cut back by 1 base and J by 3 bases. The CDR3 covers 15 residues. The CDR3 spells CSARVLAGDTGELFF. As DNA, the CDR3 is TGCAGTGCTAGAGTACTAGCGGGAGACACCGGGGAGCTGTTTTTT.

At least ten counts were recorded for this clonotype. DNA for the CDR3: TGCGCCAGCAGCTGGAAGGCTTCGACCGGGGAGCTGTTTTTT. Protein sequence: CASSWKASTGELFF. The rearrangement joins TRBV5-1 to TRBJ2-2; no reliable D call. V was pared by 3 bases and J by 5 bases, with 11 bases between. CDR1 SGHRS and CDR2 YFSETQ come from the germline V gene. CDR3 length: 14 residues.

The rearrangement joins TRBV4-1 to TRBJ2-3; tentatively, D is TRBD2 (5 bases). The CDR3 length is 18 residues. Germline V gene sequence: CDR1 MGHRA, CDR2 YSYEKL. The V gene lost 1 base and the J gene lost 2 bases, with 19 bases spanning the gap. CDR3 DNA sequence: TGCGCCAGCAGCCAAGTACCTCGGACTCCCCGAGCCACAGATACGCAGTATTTT. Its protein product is CASSQVPRTPRATDTQYF.